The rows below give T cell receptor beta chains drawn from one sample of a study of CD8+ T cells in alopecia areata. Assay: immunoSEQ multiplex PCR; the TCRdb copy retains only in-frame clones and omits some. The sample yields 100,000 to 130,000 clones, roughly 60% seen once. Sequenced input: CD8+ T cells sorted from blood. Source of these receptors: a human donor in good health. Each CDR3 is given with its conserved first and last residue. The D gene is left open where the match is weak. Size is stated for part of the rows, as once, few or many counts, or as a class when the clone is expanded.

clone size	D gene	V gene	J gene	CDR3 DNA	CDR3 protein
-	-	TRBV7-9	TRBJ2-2	TGTGCCAGCACCCCGGAGAACACCGGGGAGCTGTTTTTT	CASTPENTGELFF
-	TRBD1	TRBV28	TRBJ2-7	TGTGCCAGCGAACCCGGGACAGGGTGGTCCGAGCAGTACTTC	CASEPGTGWSEQYF
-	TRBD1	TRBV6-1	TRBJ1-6	TGTGCCAGCAGTGGCTACAGGGGAGGAGGTTCACCCCTCCACTTT	CASSGYRGGGSPLHF
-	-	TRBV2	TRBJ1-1	TGTGCCAGCAGTGTTATTCCCCAGGAACCCATGAACACTGAAGCTTTCTTT	CASSVIPQEPMNTEAFF
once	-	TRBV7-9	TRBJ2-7	TGTGCCAGCAGCTTAGGTTATAAAATGGACTACGAGCAGTACTTC	CASSLGYKMDYEQYF
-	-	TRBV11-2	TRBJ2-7	TGTGCCAGCAGCTTTGGGTCCCCTCCCTACGAGCAGTACTTC	CASSFGSPPYEQYF
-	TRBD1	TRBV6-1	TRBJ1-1	TGTGCCAGCAGTGGAAAACCGGGACAGGGCATAGGGAACACTGAAGCTTTCTTT	CASSGKPGQGIGNTEAFF
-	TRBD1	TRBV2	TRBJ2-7	TGTGCCAGCAGCGCACCGGGACAGACCTACGAGCAGTACTTC	CASSAPGQTYEQYF
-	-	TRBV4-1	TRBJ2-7	TGCGCCAGCAGCCAAGGGACAGCCTCCTACGAGCAGTACTTC	CASSQGTASYEQYF
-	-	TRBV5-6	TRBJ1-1	TGTGCCAGCGGGGACGGTTTGAACACTGAAGCTTTCTTT	CASGDGLNTEAFF
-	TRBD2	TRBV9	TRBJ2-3	TGTGCCAGCAGCGCCGGACTAGCGGGAAGCACAGATACGCAGTATTTT	CASSAGLAGSTDTQYF
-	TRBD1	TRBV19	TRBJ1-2	TGTGCCAGTAGTTACCGGACAGGGTTCGTCGGCTACACCTTC	CASSYRTGFVGYTF
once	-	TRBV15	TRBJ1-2	TGTGCCACCACCCCCCTGTTGGGGACCCACTATGGCTACACCTTC	CATTPLLGTHYGYTF
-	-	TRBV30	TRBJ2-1	TGTGCCTGGAGTTATGACTCCAGCTCCTACAATGAGCAGTTCTTC	CAWSYDSSSYNEQFF
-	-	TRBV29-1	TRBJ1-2	TGCAGCGTTGAAGGGGGTCGCGGCTACACCTTC	CSVEGGRGYTF
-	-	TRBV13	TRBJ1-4	TGTGCCAGCAGCTTAGAGGGTGTGGATGAAAAACTGTTTTTT	CASSLEGVDEKLFF
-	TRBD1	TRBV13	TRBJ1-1	TGTGCCAGCAGCTTAGTATCCGGGACAGGGATGAACACTGAAGCTTTCTTT	CASSLVSGTGMNTEAFF
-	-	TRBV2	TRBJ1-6	TGTGCCAGCAGTTGGGAGGTGCTAACACCCCTCCACTTT	CASSWEVLTPLHF
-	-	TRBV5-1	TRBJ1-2	TGCGCCAGCAGCTATGTCAGTCCCCCCTATGGCTACACCTTC	CASSYVSPPYGYTF
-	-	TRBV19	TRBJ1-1	TGTGCCAGTAGTATAGTCATGGGTAAGCAAGCTTTCTTT	CASSIVMGKQAFF
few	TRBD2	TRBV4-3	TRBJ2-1	TGCGCCAGCAGCCAGGAAACTAGCGGGGGGTACAATGAGCAGTTCTTC	CASSQETSGGYNEQFF
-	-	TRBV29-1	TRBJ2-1	TGCAGCGTTGAAGACGGTAGCTCCTACAATGAGCAGTTCTTC	CSVEDGSSYNEQFF
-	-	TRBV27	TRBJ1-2	TGTGCCAGCAGTCTTGGGCTCGGGTATGGCTACACCTTC	CASSLGLGYGYTF
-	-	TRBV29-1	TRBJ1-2	TGCAGCGTTGAGCGGAGCTATGGCTACACCTTC	CSVERSYGYTF
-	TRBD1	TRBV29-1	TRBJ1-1	TGCAGCGTTGAAGATGGACAGGGGTTCAACACTGAAGCTTTCTTT	CSVEDGQGFNTEAFF
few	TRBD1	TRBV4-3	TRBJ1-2	TGCGCCAGCAGCCAAGGGGACAGTCCCATTTATGGCTACACCTTC	CASSQGDSPIYGYTF
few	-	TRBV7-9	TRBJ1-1	TGTGCCAGCAGGACGGGCAGGAAGAACACTGAAGCTTTCTTT	CASRTGRKNTEAFF